This T cell receptor (beta chain) was observed in a study of T cell responses to AZD1222 COVID-19 vaccine. The CDR3 totals 14 residues. Germline V gives CDR1 SGHAT, CDR2 FQDESV (reference sequence). Between the trimmed V and J ends, which lost 6 bases and 4 bases, there was a span of 15 bases. TCRdb's table, derived via immunoSEQ multiplex PCR, lists solely in-frame clones and lacks some. The table shows approximately 100,000 clones, with 85% to 90% occurring only once. This TCR derives from an adult in good health. The gene calls are TRBV11-1 and TRBJ1-1; the D gene is possibly TRBD1 (5 bases). The specimen comprised peripheral blood, sampled on day 0 of AZD1222 vaccination. CDR3 DNA: TGTGCCAGCAGTTTAAACCGGGGGATCACTGAAGCTTTCTTT. This codes for CASSLNRGITEAFF.